Each of the 24 T cell receptor beta chains below was sequenced from the same sample in a study of blood T cell repertoires in COVID-19 (dated by TCRdb to about 2020). The library was generated by the immunoSEQ multiplex PCR assay. TCRdb stores this immuneACCESS table with in-frame sequences only. Part of the clones is absent; in the studies checked, under half of the shortfall reflects unresolved V genes, and no reason is known for the rest. Across this sample there are roughly 250,000 clones, with about four fifths seen only once. In total, the top ten clones hold 2.5% to 3% of the sample. Input material: peripheral blood. These receptors all stem from a woman aged 55-70 years with active or convalescent COVID-19.

The chain has TRBV19 and TRBJ2-3; 9 bases agree with TRBD1. CDR1 and CDR2 from the germline V gene are LNHDA and SQIVND (reference sequence). Unmatched junction bases numbered 1, after V lost 8 bases and J lost 1 base. This CDR3 is 13 amino acids long. The CDR3 region is CASGQGRTDTQYF. The DNA for the CDR3 is TGTGCCAGTGGACAGGGGCGCACAGATACGCAGTATTTT.

This rearrangement joins TRBV28 to TRBJ1-4; no clear D gene. The CDR3 has 14 amino acids. Germline CDR1 and CDR2: MDHEN and SYDVKM. V lost 6 bases and J 4 bases, leaving 12 bases between the germline ends. The DNA of the CDR3 is TGTGCCAGCAGCCGCGGGCAGGATAATGAAAAACTGTTTTTT. Protein sequence: CASSRGQDNEKLFF.

The chain combines TRBV15 with TRBJ2-1; TRBD2 agrees at 14 bases. Germline CDR1 and CDR2: LNHNV and YYDKDF (reference sequence). This CDR3 region has 21 residues. V shed 3 bases and J 3 bases; nucleotides not matched to a gene: 16. The CDR3 DNA follows: TGTGCCACCAGCAGTCTCCGGGGGGGACTAGCGGGGGTCTCCCTCTACAATGAGCAGTTCTTC. Translating gives CATSSLRGGLAGVSLYNEQFF.

This clone was detected only a few times. V is TRBV11-1 and J is TRBJ1-2; 7 nucleotides line up with TRBD1. This CDR3 contains 14 residues. The trim removed 1 base at V and 7 bases at J, leaving 6 bases unmatched. CDR1 is SGHAT, CDR2 FQDESV, per germline (reference sequence). The CDR3, as DNA: TGTGCCAGCAGCTTAGATGTACAGGGGAGTGGCTACACCTTC. Translating it yields CASSLDVQGSGYTF.

This chain joins TRBV6-2 or TRBV6-3 and TRBJ2-4, with a possible D match to TRBD1 (6 bases). V shed 5 bases and J shed 8 bases, with 22 bases lying between them. The CDR3 sequence is 16 residues long. The V gene's germline CDR1 is MNHEY and CDR2 SVGEGT. The CDR3 reads CASSHPRSPAGDIQYF. CDR3 coding DNA: TGTGCCAGCAGTCACCCCCGAAGCCCCGCAGGGGACATTCAGTACTTC.

This sequence joins TRBV4-1 and TRBJ2-5; 10 bases are a match to TRBD2. The germline CDR1 and CDR2 sequences are MGHRA and YSYEKL. Trimming took 4 bases from V and 4 from J; bases not matched to a gene: 6. There are 15 residues in the CDR3. Here the CDR3 reads CASSPRVAGGETQYF. Written as DNA, the CDR3 is TGCGCCAGCAGCCCACGAGTAGCGGGGGGAGAGACCCAGTACTTC.

The chain employs TRBV15 and TRBJ1-1; a weak D match, TRBD1 (6 bases). Trimming left V 2 bases short and J 5 bases short, with 9 bases between. The CDR3 is 13 amino acids. Germline assignment: CDR1 LNHNV and CDR2 YYDKDF (reference sequence). DNA of the CDR3: TGTGCCACCAGCAGACAGGGGTTAACTGAAGCTTTCTTT. This sequence encodes CATSRQGLTEAFF.

V usage is TRBV3-1 (or the pseudogene TRBV3-2) and J usage is TRBJ2-2, with 11 nucleotides matching TRBD2. Per germline, CDR1 LGHDT and CDR2 YNNKEL (reference sequence). CDR3 length: 17 residues. V lost 4 bases, J lost 5 bases, and 9 bases stayed unmatched. CDR3 bases: TGTGCCAGCAGCCGACTTAGCGGGGGGGTACGGACCGGGGAGCTGTTTTTT. Its protein product is CASSRLSGGVRTGELFF.

The gene calls are TRBV19 and TRBJ2-5; 12 nucleotides match TRBD1. The V gene's germline CDR1 is LNHDA and CDR2 SQIVND (reference sequence). V dropped 5 bases and J dropped 5; count of bases not matched to a gene: 24. The CDR3 is 21 amino acids. CDR3 bases: TGTGCCAGTAGTTCCTTCCTCCGGGACAGGGGGCTTAAAAGGGATTGGGAGACCCAGTACTTC. Its translation: CASSSFLRDRGLKRDWETQYF.

This clone is a singleton in its sample. The rearrangement joins TRBV25-1 to TRBJ2-1, with a possible D match to TRBD1 (6 bases). This CDR3 spans 15 amino acids. Germline V gene lookup returns CDR1 MGHDK and CDR2 SYGVNS. The V gene lost 2 bases and the J gene lost 0 bases, with 8 bases spanning the gap. This CDR3 reads CASSEGQSSYNEQFF. In nucleotides, the CDR3 is TGTGCCAGCAGTGAAGGACAGAGCTCCTACAATGAGCAGTTCTTC.

The rearrangement links TRBV5-6 to TRBJ2-7; weak D call: TRBD1 (5 bases). The CDR3 length is 15 residues. Trimming left V 4 bases short and J 2 bases short, with 16 bases between. Germline loops: CDR1 SGHDT, CDR2 YYEEEE. CDR3: CASSQNIVTAYEQYF. The CDR3 region has the DNA TGTGCCAGCAGCCAGAACATTGTGACAGCCTACGAGCAGTACTTC.

The chain uses TRBV7-9 and TRBJ1-1, with TRBD1 as a possible D gene (5 bases). The length of the CDR3 is 15 residues. The V and J ends lost 7 bases and 11 bases respectively, with 26 bases between them. CDR1 is SEHNR, CDR2 FQNEAQ, per germline (reference sequence). The CDR3 DNA reads TGTGCCAGCATGCACCGGGGAGGGGAAAGCGAAAGGGCTTTCTTT. This gives the protein CASMHRGGESERAFF.

The chain recombines TRBV18 with TRBJ2-6; D is perhaps TRBD1 (6 bases). V lost 5 bases and J lost 2, with 16 bases in between. Germline loops: CDR1 KGHSH, CDR2 LQKENI. The length of the CDR3 is 17 residues. The CDR3 here is CASSSAPGVAGANVLTF. The CDR3 coding sequence is TGTGCCAGCTCATCTGCTCCAGGGGTTGCTGGGGCCAACGTCCTGACTTTC.

J is TRBJ1-6 and V is TRBV5-4; a possible D gene is TRBD1 (5 bases). V lost 2 bases, J lost 8 bases, and 8 bases lay in between. CDR3 size: 13 residues. The V gene's germline CDR1 is SGHNT and CDR2 YYREEE (reference sequence). Here the CDR3 DNA reads TGTGCCAGCAGCTTCGGGGGGGATTCACCCCTCCACTTT. This encodes CASSFGGDSPLHF.

The chain has TRBV7-9 and TRBJ2-7; 7 bases are a match to TRBD2. The V gene end was trimmed by 5 bases and the J gene end by 1 base; junction bases not matched to a gene: 2. The CDR3 covers 13 residues. Germline V gives CDR1 SEHNR, CDR2 FQNEAQ (reference sequence). The CDR3 DNA sequence: TGTGCCAGCAGCGGACTAGGTTCCTACGAGCAGTACTTC. It encodes CASSGLGSYEQYF.

V is TRBV7-9 and J is TRBJ1-2; unclear D gene. The CDR3 covers 15 residues. CDR1 and CDR2 (germline): SEHNR, FQNEAQ (reference sequence). Deletions cut 1 base from V and 1 base from J, with 10 bases between. The CDR3 loop reads CASSLVPKVNYGYTF. The CDR3 DNA reads as TGTGCCAGCAGCTTAGTCCCTAAAGTTAACTATGGCTACACCTTC.

CDR3 in amino acids: CASSLGQSSTDTQYF. CDR3 nucleotide sequence: TGCGCCAGCAGCTTGGGGCAGTCTAGCACAGATACGCAGTATTTT. The chain is built from TRBV5-1 and TRBJ2-3; no clear D gene. Germline V CDR1 and CDR2: SGHRS, YFSETQ. Trimming shortened V by 0 bases and J by 0 bases, and 8 bases separated the two germline ends. The length of the CDR3 is 15 residues.

V usage is TRBV29-1 and J usage is TRBJ1-2; D ambiguous. From germline, CDR1 is SQVTM and CDR2 ANQGSEA. The CDR3 loop spans 12 amino acids. V was shortened by 1 base and J by 4 bases, with 7 bases between the two germline ends. CDR3 amino acids: CSVEGLGYGYTF. CDR3 nucleotide sequence: TGCAGCGTTGAAGGGCTTGGCTATGGCTACACCTTC.

There are a few counts of this clone. V and J are TRBV6-6 and TRBJ2-1; TRBD2 is a possible D gene (5 bases). CDR1 is MNHNY, CDR2 SVGAGI, per germline (reference sequence). The V gene lost 2 bases and the J gene lost 4 bases, with 6 bases spanning the gap. The length of the CDR3 is 13 residues. CDR3 DNA sequence: TGTGCCAGCAGTTACAGGGAGTACAATGAGCAGTTCTTC. This gives the protein CASSYREYNEQFF.

This clone was detected once. This chain connects TRBV7-2 to TRBJ2-7; tentatively, D is TRBD1 (5 bases). Trimming shortened V by 2 bases and J by 3 bases, and 11 bases separated the two germline ends. There are 14 residues in the CDR3. Looked up from germline, CDR1 is SGHTA and CDR2 is FQGNSA. CDR3 protein: CASSLRGLSYEQYF. The CDR3 DNA is TGTGCCAGCAGCTTAAGGGGTCTGAGCTACGAGCAGTACTTC.

A few counts support this clone. The chain employs TRBV11-2 and TRBJ1-2, with 8 bases aligning to TRBD1. CDR3 length: 15 residues. Trimming at V came to 5 bases and at J to 7 bases, leaving 12 bases not matched to a gene. Germline CDR1 and CDR2: SGHAT and FQNNGV. The CDR3 loop is CASSPFRGRKTGYTF. DNA of the CDR3: TGTGCCAGCAGCCCCTTCAGGGGGCGCAAGACTGGCTACACCTTC.

The CDR3 sequence is CASSYGGNYGYTF. The CDR3 coding sequence is TGTGCCAGCAGCTATGGGGGGAACTATGGCTACACCTTC. The chain recombines TRBV28 with TRBJ1-2; the D gene is possibly TRBD1 (5 bases). The V end lost 6 bases, the J end lost 2 bases, and 10 bases lay between the germline ends. Germline V gene data show CDR1 as MDHEN and CDR2 as SYDVKM. The CDR3 covers 13 residues.

This clone was counted a single time. The genes are TRBV4-1 and TRBJ2-3, with TRBD2 identical over 8 bases. The germline V gene has CDR1 MGHRA and CDR2 YSYEKL. This CDR3 is built from 18 residues. J was trimmed by 4 bases and V by 0 bases; bases with no gene match: 12. The CDR3 DNA follows: TGCGCCAGCAGCCAAGATGAGGCACGGGGGGGGCATGCAGATACGCAGTATTTT. This translates into CASSQDEARGGHADTQYF.

This chain connects TRBV11-2 to TRBJ1-2; 11 nucleotides agree with TRBD1. Trimming at V came to 4 bases and at J to 5 bases, leaving 6 bases not matched to a gene. The CDR3 covers 15 residues. Germline V gives CDR1 SGHAT, CDR2 FQNNGV. This CDR3 reads CASSYGQGAGYGYTF. CDR3 DNA sequence: TGTGCCAGCAGCTACGGACAGGGGGCAGGGTATGGCTACACCTTC. The entire variable domain, with the rest obtained from reference TRBV11-2 and TRBJ1-2, is as follows: EAGVAQSPRYKIIEKRQSVAFWCNPISGHATLYWYQQILGQGPKLLIQFQNNGVVDDSQLPKDRFSAERLKGVDSTLKIQPAKLEDSAVYLCASSYGQGAGYGYTFGSGTRLTVV.